This TCR beta chain was captured in a study of CD8 T cells in Susac syndrome. This CDR3 has 13 residues. The V end lost 3 bases, the J end lost 6 bases, and 11 bases lay between the germline ends. Germline CDR1 MDHEN, CDR2 SYDVKM. Random hexamers were used to reverse transcribe the RNA input (about 0.5 to 1 ug). By means of immunoSEQ multiplex PCR, TCR beta CDR3 spanning 54 Vbeta and 13 Jbeta underwent amplification. TCRdb reprocessed the immunoSEQ multiplex PCR reads with MiXCR, giving one entry per CDR3 protein. The sample shows 160,000 or so distinct CDR3 sequences, 94% of them seen only once. The sequence was collected from a human donor with multiple sclerosis. Sequencing was performed on CD4+ T cells from PBMCs. The genes are TRBV28 and TRBJ1-2, with D tentatively TRBD1 (5 bases). For the CDR3, the DNA is TGTGCCAGCAGTTTCCGAGGGGTAGATGGCTACACCTTC. Protein: CASSFRGVDGYTF.